Presented here are 6 T cell receptor beta chains from one specimen sequenced in a study of blood T cells in healthy people across ages. Combining a sample-barcoded 5' primer with a J-beta primer mix, a second PCR ran for about 7 to 12 cycles. TCRdb re-derived calls from the 5' RACE reads in MiXCR, one entry per CDR3 protein. The sample carries fewer than 2,000,000 distinct CDR3 sequences, about two fifths recorded once. Sequencing was carried out using blood. Source of these receptors: a human donor in good health.

This clonotype was seen more than once but under ten times. The rearrangement joins TRBV20-1 to TRBJ2-7, with D perhaps TRBD2 (6 bases). The V and J ends lost 0 bases and 0 bases respectively, with 15 bases between them. Looked up from germline, CDR1 is DFQATT and CDR2 is SNEGSKA (reference sequence). The CDR3 is 16 amino acids. Here the CDR3 reads CSARDVRGGGSYEQYF. DNA for the CDR3: TGCAGTGCTAGAGATGTAAGGGGAGGAGGCTCCTACGAGCAGTACTTC.

This chain's CDR3 is CASSLNSGDSSYNEQFF. Here the CDR3 DNA reads TGCGCCAGCAGCTTGAACTCAGGGGATAGCTCCTACAATGAGCAGTTCTTC. The genes are TRBV5-1 and TRBJ2-1, with D perhaps TRBD1 (6 bases). Trimming left V 1 base short and J 0 bases short, with 14 bases between. Germline V gene lookup returns CDR1 SGHRS and CDR2 YFSETQ. The CDR3 extends over 17 amino acids.

This clonotype was counted many times. V usage is TRBV10-3 and J usage is TRBJ2-7; D is possibly TRBD1 (6 bases). The CDR3 extends over 13 amino acids. Germline V gene lookup returns CDR1 ENHRY and CDR2 SYGVKD. V was shortened by 3 bases and J by 2 bases, with 8 bases between the two germline ends. The CDR3, as DNA: TGTGCCATCAGTGAAGGACAGCCCTACGAGCAGTACTTC. Its translation is CAISEGQPYEQYF.

The CDR3 coding sequence is TGTGCCAGCAGGTCAATACAGGCCGCGAACACTGAAGCTTTCTTT. Translation gives CASRSIQAANTEAFF. The V call is TRBV12-3 or TRBV12-4, the J call TRBJ1-1, with D possibly being TRBD1 (5 bases). This CDR3 is built from 15 residues. V gave up 6 bases and J gave up 1 base, with 15 bases separating them.

This clonotype has just a few counts. V usage is TRBV14 and J usage is TRBJ2-5, with 7 nucleotides matching TRBD1. Germline lookup yields CDR1 SGHDN and CDR2 FVKESK. V lost 7 bases, J lost 1 base, and 9 bases stayed unmatched. The CDR3 extends over 15 amino acids. The DNA of the CDR3 is TGTGCCAGCACCCTGGGAAGGGGGCCCCAAGAGACCCAGTACTTC. This encodes CASTLGRGPQETQYF.

This clonotype was seen more than once but under ten times. The chain employs TRBV13 and TRBJ2-7; TRBD1 matches 7 bases. The germline V gene encodes CDR1 PRHDT and CDR2 FYEKMQ (reference sequence). This CDR3 region has 16 residues. V lost 5 bases to trimming and J lost 0 bases; unmatched junction nucleotides: 10. The CDR3 coding sequence is TGTGCCAGCAGCCCAACACGGGACAGCCTCTCCTACGAGCAGTACTTC. It is translated as CASSPTRDSLSYEQYF. Full variable domain (rest looked up from reference TRBV13 and TRBJ2-7): AAGVIQSPRHLIKEKRETATLKCYPIPRHDTVYWYQQGPGQDPQFLISFYEKMQSDKGSIPDRFSAQQFSDYHSELNMSSLELGDSALYFCASSPTRDSLSYEQYFGPGTRLTVT.